The T cell receptor (beta chain) under discussion was sequenced for a study of OX40 agonist ivuxolimab in advanced cancers. Some clones are missing from TCRdb's copy, which holds only in-frame ones; the method was immunoSEQ multiplex PCR. The sample contains 42,000 or so clones, around 89% of which appear only once. V was trimmed by 6 bases and J by 0 bases, leaving 15 bases between them. Germline CDR1 MNHEY, CDR2 SMNVEV (reference sequence). The CDR3 runs 17 residues. This TCR came from an adult with an advanced solid tumor such as melanoma, head and neck, liver or kidney cancer. Sample: CD4+ or CD8+ T cells sorted from blood, taken in a trial of the OX40 agonist ivuxolimab. J is TRBJ1-6 and V is TRBV27; a weak D match, TRBD1 (5 bases). The CDR3 region is CASRVSGRSSYNSPLHF. The CDR3 nucleotides are TGTGCCAGCAGGGTGTCGGGGCGGAGCTCCTATAATTCACCCCTCCACTTT.